The TCR beta chain under discussion was sequenced for a study of blood T cells in healthy people across ages. General study findings and limits: Estimates of total diversity, which came from one million sequenced T cells, were considered to be underestimates. Per million T cells, TCR beta diversity dropped roughly linearly as age increased.

This clonotype was counted only a few times. Its antigen is undetermined. The CDR3 length is 16 residues. The V gene's germline CDR1 is SEHNR and CDR2 FQNEAQ (reference sequence). Sample-barcoded 5' priming and a J-beta primer mix drove a second PCR of about 6 to 12 cycles. Via MiXCR, TCRdb re-called the 5' RACE reads, giving one row per CDR3 protein. The sample lists some 1 million distinct CDR3 sequences; 45% were seen once. V usage is TRBV7-9 and J usage is TRBJ2-5, with TRBD1 matching over 9 bases. The better agreement between TRBJ2-7 and the DNA end casts doubt on the J call. Input material: blood. The TCR comes from a woman in her sixties in good health. The CDR3 protein is CASSLGNRGRDHEQYF. The CDR3, as DNA: TGTGCCAGCAGCTTAGGCAACAGGGGGCGCGACCACGAGCAGTACTTC.